One TCR beta chain is described in this entry. Its matching antigen is unknown. The data originate from a study of PD-1 blockade in classical Hodgkin lymphoma. Autologous stem cell transplantation was followed by relapse in every patient, and brentuximab vedotin exposure varied. TCRdb's table, derived via immunoSEQ multiplex PCR, lists solely in-frame clones and lacks some. This repertoire shows some 65,000 clones, 70% to 75% found once; its top ten account for 7% to 10%. Broader study findings: Complete responders possessed baseline diversity comparable to newly diagnosed patients. No one has yet defined what causes the repertoire differences, which may be disease activity or prior therapy.

V was shortened by 7 bases and J by 0 bases, with 13 bases between the two germline ends. Germline loops: CDR1 SNHLY, CDR2 FYNNEI. The CDR3 totals 15 residues. V and J are TRBV2 and TRBJ2-1; possibly TRBD1 for D (5 bases). The sample consisted of peripheral blood mononuclear cells (PBMCs), taken before the second cycle of nivolumab. The TCR was taken from a human donor with classical Hodgkin lymphoma. DNA for the CDR3: TGTGCCAGCACGACAGCGAGGAGCTCCTACAATGAGCAGTTCTTC. It encodes CASTTARSSYNEQFF.